Sequencing of this T cell receptor (beta chain) was carried out in a study of blood T cell repertoires in COVID-19. Study-wide background: Donors in the United States, Italy and Spain gave samples during acute or convalescent COVID-19.

The repertoire was sequenced with immunoSEQ multiplex PCR; TCRdb's copy has only in-frame clones and lacks some. The repertoire holds hundreds of thousands of clones, more than 85% seen once, with approximately 0.66% in the top ten. The CDR3 is made up of 15 amino acids. V shed 5 bases and J 7 bases; nucleotides not matched to a gene: 7. Germline V lookup: CDR1 SGHVS, CDR2 FNYEAQ. The TCR was taken from a man aged 40-55 years with acute or convalescent COVID-19. Material: peripheral blood. The chain links TRBV7-6 to TRBJ1-6; 8 positions match TRBD1. The CDR3 DNA reads as TGTGCCAGCAGCACTCGGACAGGGCGAAATTCACCCCTCCACTTT. Translating gives CASSTRTGRNSPLHF.